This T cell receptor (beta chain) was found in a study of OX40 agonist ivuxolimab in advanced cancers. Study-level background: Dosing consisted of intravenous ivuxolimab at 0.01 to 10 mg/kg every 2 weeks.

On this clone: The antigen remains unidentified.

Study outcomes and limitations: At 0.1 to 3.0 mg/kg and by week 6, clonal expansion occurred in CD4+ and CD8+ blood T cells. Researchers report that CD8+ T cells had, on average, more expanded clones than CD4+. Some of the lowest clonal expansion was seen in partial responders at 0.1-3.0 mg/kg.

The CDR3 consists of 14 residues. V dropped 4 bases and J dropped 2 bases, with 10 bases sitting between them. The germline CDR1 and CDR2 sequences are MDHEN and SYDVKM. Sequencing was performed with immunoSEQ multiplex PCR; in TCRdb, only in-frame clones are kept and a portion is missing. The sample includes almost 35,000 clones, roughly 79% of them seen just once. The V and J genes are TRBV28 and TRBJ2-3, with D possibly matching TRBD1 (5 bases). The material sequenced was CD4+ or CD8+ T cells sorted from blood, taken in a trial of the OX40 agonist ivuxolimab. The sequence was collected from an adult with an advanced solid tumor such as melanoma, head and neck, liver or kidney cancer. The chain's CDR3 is CASSSGQPTDTQYF. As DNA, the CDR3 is TGTGCCAGCAGTTCCGGACAACCCACAGATACGCAGTATTTT.